This entry concerns a single T cell receptor (beta chain). It was during active infection that Seattle patients were enrolled and then longitudinally followed. This specimen belongs to a study of blood T cell repertoires in COVID-19. Study-wide context: Some COVID-19 samples were acute and others convalescent; all came from the United States, Italy and Spain. In each case, the material was cDNA or gDNA derived from T cells, B-cell-depleted T cells, or PBMCs.

Original processing notes: Quantification of nucleated cells was approximated via reference gene primer amplification. The assay was immunoSEQ multiplex PCR, and TCRdb's table has in-frame clones only and misses some. From that table come the V and J calls and clone size; the DNA was used to work out D and trimming. The table lists roughly 570,000 clones, roughly 89% of them singletons. Germline V gene data show CDR1 as LNHDA and CDR2 as SQIVND (reference sequence). The ends were cut back, 3 bases at V and 6 bases at J, with 11 bases in the middle. CDR3 length: 14 amino acids. What was sequenced was peripheral blood. The clonotype comes from a woman aged 45-60 years with COVID-19, enrolled during active disease. This chain uses TRBV19 with TRBJ2-2; D not certain. CDR3 in amino acids: CASSMSHAAGELFF. Written as DNA, the CDR3 is TGTGCCAGTAGTATGTCTCACGCGGCCGGGGAGCTGTTTTTT.